The T cell receptor beta chain described here comes from a study of blood T cell repertoires in COVID-19. About the research overall: COVID-19 samples from acute and convalescent phases originated in the United States, Italy and Spain.

This clone was detected once. Trimming removed 5 bases from V and 4 bases from J, with 10 bases in between. The CDR3 is 13 residues long. Germline lookup yields CDR1 MDHEN and CDR2 SYDVKM. Some clones are missing from TCRdb's copy, which holds only in-frame ones; the method was immunoSEQ multiplex PCR. The table includes roughly 74,000 clones, 84% detected once. The material sequenced was peripheral blood. The chain employs TRBV28 and TRBJ2-3; tentative D call: TRBD1 (7 bases). The clonotype comes from an older man with acute or convalescent COVID-19. The CDR3 sequence is CASSQGGADTQYF. CDR3 DNA: TGTGCCAGCAGTCAGGGGGGCGCAGATACGCAGTATTTT.